The 6 T cell receptor beta chains below all came from one sample that was sequenced in a study of CD8 T cells in ankylosing spondylitis. TCRdb re-called the 5' RACE reads through MiXCR, storing one row per CDR3 protein. The data show about 170,000 distinct CDR3 sequences, about a sixth seen once. The sequenced material came from blood, either unsorted or a sorted T cell fraction (not recorded which). The source is a male donor with ankylosing spondylitis or in good health (not recorded which).

This clonotype was seen more than once but under ten times. The chain uses TRBV12-3 or TRBV12-4 and TRBJ2-4, with a weak D call TRBD2 (5 bases). V lost 6 bases and J lost 5, with 11 bases in between. The CDR3 spans 13 residues. The CDR3 reads CASSGGWENIQYF. The CDR3 nucleotides are TGTGCCAGCAGCGGAGGTTGGGAAAACATTCAGTACTTC.

With regard to this clonotype: Just one base apart from a much larger clone, this may be a read error. The chain joins TRBV3-1 to TRBJ2-3; tentatively, D is TRBD1 (6 bases). The CDR3 spans 15 residues. V dropped 8 bases and J dropped 1 base, with 16 bases sitting between them. Germline CDR1 is LGHDT and CDR2 is YNNKEL (reference sequence). The CDR3 sequence: CASCPSGQRTDTQYF. Written as DNA, the CDR3 is TGTGCCAGCTGCCCCAGTGGACAGCGCACAGATACGCAGTATTTT.

The J gene is TRBJ2-5, the V gene TRBV10-3; the match to TRBD2 covers 16 bases. CDR1 and CDR2 from the germline V gene are ENHRY and SYGVKD. The CDR3 loop spans 17 amino acids. V lost 2 bases to trimming and J lost 2 bases; unmatched junction nucleotides: 2. The CDR3 loop reads CAISEPGLAGGQETQYF. DNA of the CDR3: TGTGCCATCAGTGAGCCGGGACTAGCGGGAGGGCAAGAGACCCAGTACTTC.

The sample holds many counts of this clonotype. The rearrangement links TRBV10-3 to TRBJ2-7; D remains unclear. CDR1 is ENHRY and CDR2 is SYGVKD in the germline V gene. V lost 2 bases and J 2 bases, leaving 7 bases between the germline ends. This CDR3 comprises 13 residues. CDR3 bases: TGTGCCATCAGTGAGAAGGGTACCTACGAGCAGTACTTC. This codes for CAISEKGTYEQYF.

There are a few counts of this clonotype. This sequence joins TRBV29-1 and TRBJ2-2, with TRBD1 identical over 8 bases. Germline lookup yields CDR1 SQVTM and CDR2 ANQGSEA. The CDR3 is made up of 16 amino acids. Trimming removed 0 bases from V and 3 bases from J; junction bases left unmatched: 6. The DNA of the CDR3 is TGCAGCGTTGAAGATCCGGCCAGGGGGCACACCGGGGAGCTGTTTTTT. As protein: CSVEDPARGHTGELFF.

This clonotype has more than one count but fewer than ten. At one boundary the junction diverges from the germline segment, which might be a read error. This chain joins TRBV12-3 or TRBV12-4 and TRBJ2-1, with TRBD2 identical over 11 bases. The CDR3 extends over 14 amino acids. The CDR3 DNA reads TGTGCCAGCAGTGTAGCGGGAGGGCCCAATGAGCAGTTCTTC. Translating gives CASSVAGGPNEQFF.